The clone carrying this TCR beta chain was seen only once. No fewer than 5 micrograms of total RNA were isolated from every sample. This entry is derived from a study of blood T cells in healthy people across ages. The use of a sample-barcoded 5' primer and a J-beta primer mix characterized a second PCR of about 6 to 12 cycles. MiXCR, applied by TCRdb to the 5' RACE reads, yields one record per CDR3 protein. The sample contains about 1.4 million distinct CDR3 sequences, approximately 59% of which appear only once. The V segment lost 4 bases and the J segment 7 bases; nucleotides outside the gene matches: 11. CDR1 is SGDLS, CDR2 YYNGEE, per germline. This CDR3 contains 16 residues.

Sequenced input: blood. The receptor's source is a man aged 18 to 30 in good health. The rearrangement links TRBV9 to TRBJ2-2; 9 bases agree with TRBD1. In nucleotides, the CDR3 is TGTGCCAGCAGCTCCAGGACAGGGGAGGGTGTCGGGGAGCTGTTTTTT. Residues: CASSSRTGEGVGELFF.